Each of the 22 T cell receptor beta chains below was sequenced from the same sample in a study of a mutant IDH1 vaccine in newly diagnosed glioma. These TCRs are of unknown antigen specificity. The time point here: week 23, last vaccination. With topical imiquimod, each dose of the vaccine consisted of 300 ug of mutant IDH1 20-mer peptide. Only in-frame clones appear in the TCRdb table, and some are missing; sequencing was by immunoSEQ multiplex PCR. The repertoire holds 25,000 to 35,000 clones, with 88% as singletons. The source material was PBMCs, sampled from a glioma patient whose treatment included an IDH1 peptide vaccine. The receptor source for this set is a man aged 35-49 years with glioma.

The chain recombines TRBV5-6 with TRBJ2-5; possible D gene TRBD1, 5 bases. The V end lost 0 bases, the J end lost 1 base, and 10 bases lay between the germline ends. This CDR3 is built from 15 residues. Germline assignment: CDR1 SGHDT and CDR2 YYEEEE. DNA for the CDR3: TGTGCCAGCAGCTTGGGACAGAACTTCCAAGAGACCCAGTACTTC. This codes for CASSLGQNFQETQYF.

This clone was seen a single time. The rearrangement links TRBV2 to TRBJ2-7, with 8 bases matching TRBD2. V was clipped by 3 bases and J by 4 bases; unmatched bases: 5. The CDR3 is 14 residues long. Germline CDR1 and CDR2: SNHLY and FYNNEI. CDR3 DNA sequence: TGTGCCAGCAGTGAGGTAGCGGGGCCATACGAGCAGTACGTC. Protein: CASSEVAGPYEQYV.

This CDR3 reads CASRRSPTGGYEQYF. The CDR3 coding sequence is TGTGCCAGCAGGCGTTCCCCCACCGGGGGATACGAGCAGTACTTC. The J gene is TRBJ2-5, the V gene TRBV27; D may be TRBD2 (6 bases). The J call may be incorrect, as the DNA end agrees better with TRBJ2-7. The CDR3 is 15 amino acids. The germline CDR1 and CDR2 sequences are MNHEY and SMNVEV (reference sequence).

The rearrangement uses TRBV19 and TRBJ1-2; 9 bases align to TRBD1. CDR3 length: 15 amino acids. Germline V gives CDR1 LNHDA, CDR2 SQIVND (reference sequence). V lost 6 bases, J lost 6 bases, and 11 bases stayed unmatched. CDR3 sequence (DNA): TGTGCCAGTAGCTCCGATGGCCGGGACAGGGATGGCTACACCTTC. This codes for CASSSDGRDRDGYTF.

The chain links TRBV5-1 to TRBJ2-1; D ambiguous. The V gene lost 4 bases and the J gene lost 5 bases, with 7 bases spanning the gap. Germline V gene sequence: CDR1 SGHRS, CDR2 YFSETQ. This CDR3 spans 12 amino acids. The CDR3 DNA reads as TGCGCCAGCAGCGGACGGCACAATGAGCAGTTCTTC. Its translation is CASSGRHNEQFF.

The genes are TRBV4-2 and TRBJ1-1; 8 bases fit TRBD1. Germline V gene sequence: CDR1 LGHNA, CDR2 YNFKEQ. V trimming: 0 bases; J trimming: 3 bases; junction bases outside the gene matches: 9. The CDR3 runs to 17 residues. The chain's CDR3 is CASSQDYRGEEYTEAFF. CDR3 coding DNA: TGTGCCAGCAGCCAAGACTACAGGGGGGAGGAGTACACTGAAGCTTTCTTT.

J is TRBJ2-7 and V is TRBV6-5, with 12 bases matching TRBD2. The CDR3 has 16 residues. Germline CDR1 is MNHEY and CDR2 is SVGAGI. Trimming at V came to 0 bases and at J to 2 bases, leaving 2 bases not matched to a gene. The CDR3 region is CASSYSSSGRAYEQYF. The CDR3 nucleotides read TGTGCCAGCAGTTACTCGTCTAGCGGGAGGGCCTACGAGCAGTACTTC.

The CDR3 spells CASRRRDRGSYEQYF. The CDR3 coding sequence is TGTGCCAGCAGACGCCGGGACAGGGGGTCCTACGAGCAGTACTTC. This chain connects TRBV6-5 to TRBJ2-7, with 11 bases lining up with TRBD1. Germline trimming cut 6 bases from V and 1 base from J; bases unmatched to any gene: 5. Germline V gene lookup returns CDR1 MNHEY and CDR2 SVGAGI. This CDR3 spans 15 amino acids.

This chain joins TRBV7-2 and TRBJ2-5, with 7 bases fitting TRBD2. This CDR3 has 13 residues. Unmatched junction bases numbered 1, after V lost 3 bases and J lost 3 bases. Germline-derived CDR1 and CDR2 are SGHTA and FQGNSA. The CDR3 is CASSFAGEETQYF. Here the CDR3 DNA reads TGTGCCAGCAGCTTCGCGGGAGAAGAGACCCAGTACTTC.

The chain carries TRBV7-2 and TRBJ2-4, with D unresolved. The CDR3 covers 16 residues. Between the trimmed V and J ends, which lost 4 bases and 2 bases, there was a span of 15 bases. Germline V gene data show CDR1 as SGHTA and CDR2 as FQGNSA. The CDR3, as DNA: TGTGCCAGCAGCTCTCCATCTCTAGGGACCAAAAACATTCAGTACTTC. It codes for CASSSPSLGTKNIQYF.

The CDR3, as DNA: TGTGCCAGCAGTGAATCCAGTGAGCAGTTCTTC. Translating it yields CASSESSEQFF. The rearrangement uses TRBV2 and TRBJ2-1, with D unclear. Germline values: CDR1 SNHLY, CDR2 FYNNEI. V lost 2 bases to trimming and J lost 9 bases, with 5 bases between them. The CDR3 runs to 11 residues.

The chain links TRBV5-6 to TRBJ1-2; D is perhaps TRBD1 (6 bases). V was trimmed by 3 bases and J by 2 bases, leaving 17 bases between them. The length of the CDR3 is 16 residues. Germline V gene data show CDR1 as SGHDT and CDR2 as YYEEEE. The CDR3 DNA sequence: TGTGCCAGCAGCTCCTACTCTACAGGGAACAACTATGGCTACACCTTC. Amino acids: CASSSYSTGNNYGYTF. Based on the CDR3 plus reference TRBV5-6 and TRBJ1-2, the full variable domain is DAGVTQSPTHLIKTRGQQVTLRCSPKSGHDTVSWYQQALGQGPQFIFQYYEEEERQRGNFPDRFSGHQFPNYSSELNVNALLLGDSALYLCASSSYSTGNNYGYTFGSGTRLTVV.

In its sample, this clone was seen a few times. The CDR3 DNA reads as TGTGCCAGTAGTCCCGGGTCGGGACAGGGTTTCGGCACTGAAGCTTTCTTT. Its translation is CASSPGSGQGFGTEAFF. The chain carries TRBV19 and TRBJ1-1; 9 bases map to TRBD1. CDR1 and CDR2 (germline): LNHDA, SQIVND (reference sequence). The J segment lost 4 bases and the V segment lost 5 bases, leaving 14 bases of the junction unmatched. There are 17 residues in the CDR3.

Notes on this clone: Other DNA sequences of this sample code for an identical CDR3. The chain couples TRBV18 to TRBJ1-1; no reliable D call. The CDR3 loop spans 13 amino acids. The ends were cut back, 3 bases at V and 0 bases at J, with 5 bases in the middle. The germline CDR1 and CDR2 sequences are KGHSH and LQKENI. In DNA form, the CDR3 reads TGTGCCAGCTCACCCGGACTGAACACTGAAGCTTTCTTT. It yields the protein CASSPGLNTEAFF. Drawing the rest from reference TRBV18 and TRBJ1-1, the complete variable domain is NAGVMQNPRHLVRRRGQEARLRCSPMKGHSHVYWYRQLPEEGLKFMVYLQKENIIDESGMPKERFSAEFPKEGPSILRIQQVVRGDSAAYFCASSPGLNTEAFFGQGTRLTVV.

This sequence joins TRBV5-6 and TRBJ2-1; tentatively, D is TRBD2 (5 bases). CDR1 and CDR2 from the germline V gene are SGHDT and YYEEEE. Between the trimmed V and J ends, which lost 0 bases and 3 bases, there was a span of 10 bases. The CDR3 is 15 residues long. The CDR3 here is CASSLGGGFYNEQFF. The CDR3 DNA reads TGTGCCAGCAGCTTGGGCGGCGGGTTCTACAATGAGCAGTTCTTC.

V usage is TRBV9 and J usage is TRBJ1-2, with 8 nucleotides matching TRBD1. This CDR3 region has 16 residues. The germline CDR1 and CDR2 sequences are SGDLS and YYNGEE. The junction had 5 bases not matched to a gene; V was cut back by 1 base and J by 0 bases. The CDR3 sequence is CASSVTGQGPNYGYTF. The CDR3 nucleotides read TGTGCCAGCAGCGTAACAGGACAGGGACCTAACTATGGCTACACCTTC.

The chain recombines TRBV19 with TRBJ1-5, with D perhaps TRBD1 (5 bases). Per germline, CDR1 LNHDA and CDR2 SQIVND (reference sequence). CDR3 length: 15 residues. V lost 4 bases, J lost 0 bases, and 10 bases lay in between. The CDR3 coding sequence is TGTGCCAGTAGTAGACAGTACTATAGCAATCAGCCCCAGCATTTT. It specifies CASSRQYYSNQPQHF.

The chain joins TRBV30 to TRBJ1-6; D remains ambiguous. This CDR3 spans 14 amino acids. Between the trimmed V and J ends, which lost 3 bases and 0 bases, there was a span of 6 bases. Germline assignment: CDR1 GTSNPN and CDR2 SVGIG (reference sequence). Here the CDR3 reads CAWRRSSYNSPLHF. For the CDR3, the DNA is TGTGCCTGGAGGAGGAGCTCCTATAATTCACCCCTCCACTTT.

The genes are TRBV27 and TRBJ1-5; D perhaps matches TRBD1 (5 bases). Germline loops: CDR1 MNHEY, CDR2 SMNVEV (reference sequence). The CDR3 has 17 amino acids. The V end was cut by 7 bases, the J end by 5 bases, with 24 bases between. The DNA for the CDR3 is TGTGCCAGCAACCTCGCCTGCTGCGGGGGATCCGATCAGCCCCAGCATTTT. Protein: CASNLACCGGSDQPQHF.

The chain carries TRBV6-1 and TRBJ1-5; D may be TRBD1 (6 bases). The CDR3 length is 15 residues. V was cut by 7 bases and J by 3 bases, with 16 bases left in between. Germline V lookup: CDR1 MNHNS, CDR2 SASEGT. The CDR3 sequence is CASTPRQDTNQPQHF. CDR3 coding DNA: TGTGCCAGCACCCCCCGACAGGATACCAATCAGCCCCAGCATTTT.

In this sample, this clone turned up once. CDR3 in amino acids: CASSSPGGTNEKLFF. In DNA form, the CDR3 reads TGTGCCAGCAGCTCCCCGGGAGGGACTAATGAAAAACTGTTTTTT. This rearrangement joins TRBV7-9 to TRBJ1-4; D remains unclear. Trimming left V 4 bases short and J 2 bases short, with 11 bases between. Germline V gene sequence: CDR1 SEHNR, CDR2 FQNEAQ (reference sequence). The CDR3 is made up of 15 amino acids. Full variable domain (missing parts from reference TRBV7-9 and TRBJ1-4): DTGVSQNPRHKITKRGQNVTFRCDPISEHNRLYWYRQTLGQGPEFLTYFQNEAQLEKSRLLSDRFSAERPKGSFSTLEIQRTEQGDSAMYLCASSSPGGTNEKLFFGSGTQLSVL.

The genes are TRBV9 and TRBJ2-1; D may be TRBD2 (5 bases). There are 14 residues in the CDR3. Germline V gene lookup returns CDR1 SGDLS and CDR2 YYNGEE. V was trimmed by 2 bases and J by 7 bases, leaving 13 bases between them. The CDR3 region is CASSVGDPGNEQFF. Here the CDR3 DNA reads TGTGCCAGCAGCGTGGGAGACCCGGGTAATGAGCAGTTCTTC.